The rows below give T cell receptor beta chains drawn from one sample of a study of T cell repertoires in cytomegalovirus infection. TCRdb re-derived calls from the reads in MiXCR, one entry per CDR3 protein. The sample records some 220,000 distinct CDR3 sequences, approximately 40% being singletons. No antigen has been assigned to these receptors. Material: CD8+ T cells from cultured PBMCs, obtained from culture after CMV antigen stimulation. The receptor source for this set is a human donor in good health (CMV status not recorded). Some clones in this sample may be carry-over from other donors' samples. CDR3s leave out the opening cysteine and the closing phenylalanine or tryptophan. Clone size appears in some rows only: once, few, many, or a class for an expanded clone.

>TRBV5-4|few
ASSLMGQQNIQY
>TRBV20-1|-
SARDQSGGNGQY
>TRBV27|-
ASSSPRDRDQPQH
>TRBV7-9|-
ASRGSGKQF
>TRBV5-6|-
ASSPEASPYNEQF
>TRBV5-6|few
ASSGTGTELSYEQY
>TRBV7-6|-
ASSPAAGALNEKLF
>TRBV28|few
ASSLKTFWDRGYEQY
>TRBV6-1|-
ASRTTRFPNQPQH
>TRBV7-4|-
ASSHPRTGIEAF
>TRBV12-3/TRBV12-4|-
ASSYPTRTATDTQY
>TRBV7-8|few
ASSLTDRVTR
>TRBV7-9|-
ASSLGDDEQF
>TRBV6-1|few
ASIRLGDTEAF
>TRBV6-1|-
ASRTSGIPNEQF
>TRBV7-6|few
ASSLGRAPNNQPQH
>TRBV11-2|-
ASGPDRGGTKNIQY
>TRBV7-9|-
ASSLVQGGYTEAF
>TRBV7-6|-
ASSPGLGGSYNEQF
>TRBV2|few
ASSWAGNEQF
>TRBV7-4|few
ASSLEENQETQY
>TRBV28|-
ASSLWGGRATEAF
>TRBV7-9|-
ASSSGQPGISNQPQH
>TRBV6-1|-
ASSGMPNEKLF
>TRBV6-1|few
ASSESGYSYEQY
>TRBV28|few
ASSQMGRQY
>TRBV27|-
ASSSLKGGTDTQY
>TRBV25-1|-
ASSESLGWEAF
>TRBV7-9|-
ASSPAGTNGEAF
>TRBV9|-
ASSEQGLNTEAF
>TRBV20-1|-
SARSWRGNTGELF
>TRBV7-3|many
ASSLVLAGGPSSYNEQF
>TRBV11-2|few
ASSFGLSQKNTGELF
>TRBV14|few
ASSQFKRDTQY
>TRBV6-1|-
ASKFTSGRAGETQY
>TRBV7-3|few
ASSFRGLPDTQY
>TRBV27|-
ASSLGAGLADYNEQF
>TRBV7-6|many
ASSLSVLGEKLF
>TRBV7-2|-
ASSLNWANQPPH
>TRBV7-2|many
ASSFTGHEQY
>TRBV27|-
ASSKGLDYELY
>TRBV27|-
ASSSELAAVYEQY
>TRBV27|-
ASRARAGVINSPLH
>TRBV10-2|-
ASRPGTGLDPEAF
>TRBV7-2|many
ASSPWTGRGNTEAF
>TRBV4-1|-
ASSQDQNNEQF
>TRBV7-6|few
ASGLAGGSEQY
>TRBV7-3|-
ASSLQGDRATDTQY
>TRBV7-4|few
ASGSGLYGYT
>TRBV28|-
ASSLGTTTSSYNEQF